This T cell receptor (beta chain) was profiled in a study of response to subunit inactivated influenza vaccine. This CDR3 has 15 amino acids. Germline V gene lookup returns CDR1 DFQATT and CDR2 SNEGSKA (reference sequence). Study-wide findings and caveats: That few new T cells are recruited by each seasonal influenza vaccination was the authors' suggestion.

One entry per CDR3 protein results from TCRdb running MiXCR on the RT-PCR reads. The data hold around 300,000 distinct CDR3 sequences, with 20% to 25% observed a single time. This clonotype was observed at least ten times. Its antigen is not known. An end of the junction differs from the germline gene, which may be a read error. This sequence was found in a man between 50 and 70 years old who received an inactivated influenza vaccine. The J gene is TRBJ1-5, the V gene TRBV20-1, with D maybe TRBD1 (5 bases). Sequenced here: PBMCs from blood, sampled approximately 20 months after vaccination. CDR3 residues: CSARVMGVGNQPQHF. Written as DNA, the CDR3 is TGCAGTGCCAGAGTAATGGGGGTTGGCAATCAGCCCCAGCATTTT.